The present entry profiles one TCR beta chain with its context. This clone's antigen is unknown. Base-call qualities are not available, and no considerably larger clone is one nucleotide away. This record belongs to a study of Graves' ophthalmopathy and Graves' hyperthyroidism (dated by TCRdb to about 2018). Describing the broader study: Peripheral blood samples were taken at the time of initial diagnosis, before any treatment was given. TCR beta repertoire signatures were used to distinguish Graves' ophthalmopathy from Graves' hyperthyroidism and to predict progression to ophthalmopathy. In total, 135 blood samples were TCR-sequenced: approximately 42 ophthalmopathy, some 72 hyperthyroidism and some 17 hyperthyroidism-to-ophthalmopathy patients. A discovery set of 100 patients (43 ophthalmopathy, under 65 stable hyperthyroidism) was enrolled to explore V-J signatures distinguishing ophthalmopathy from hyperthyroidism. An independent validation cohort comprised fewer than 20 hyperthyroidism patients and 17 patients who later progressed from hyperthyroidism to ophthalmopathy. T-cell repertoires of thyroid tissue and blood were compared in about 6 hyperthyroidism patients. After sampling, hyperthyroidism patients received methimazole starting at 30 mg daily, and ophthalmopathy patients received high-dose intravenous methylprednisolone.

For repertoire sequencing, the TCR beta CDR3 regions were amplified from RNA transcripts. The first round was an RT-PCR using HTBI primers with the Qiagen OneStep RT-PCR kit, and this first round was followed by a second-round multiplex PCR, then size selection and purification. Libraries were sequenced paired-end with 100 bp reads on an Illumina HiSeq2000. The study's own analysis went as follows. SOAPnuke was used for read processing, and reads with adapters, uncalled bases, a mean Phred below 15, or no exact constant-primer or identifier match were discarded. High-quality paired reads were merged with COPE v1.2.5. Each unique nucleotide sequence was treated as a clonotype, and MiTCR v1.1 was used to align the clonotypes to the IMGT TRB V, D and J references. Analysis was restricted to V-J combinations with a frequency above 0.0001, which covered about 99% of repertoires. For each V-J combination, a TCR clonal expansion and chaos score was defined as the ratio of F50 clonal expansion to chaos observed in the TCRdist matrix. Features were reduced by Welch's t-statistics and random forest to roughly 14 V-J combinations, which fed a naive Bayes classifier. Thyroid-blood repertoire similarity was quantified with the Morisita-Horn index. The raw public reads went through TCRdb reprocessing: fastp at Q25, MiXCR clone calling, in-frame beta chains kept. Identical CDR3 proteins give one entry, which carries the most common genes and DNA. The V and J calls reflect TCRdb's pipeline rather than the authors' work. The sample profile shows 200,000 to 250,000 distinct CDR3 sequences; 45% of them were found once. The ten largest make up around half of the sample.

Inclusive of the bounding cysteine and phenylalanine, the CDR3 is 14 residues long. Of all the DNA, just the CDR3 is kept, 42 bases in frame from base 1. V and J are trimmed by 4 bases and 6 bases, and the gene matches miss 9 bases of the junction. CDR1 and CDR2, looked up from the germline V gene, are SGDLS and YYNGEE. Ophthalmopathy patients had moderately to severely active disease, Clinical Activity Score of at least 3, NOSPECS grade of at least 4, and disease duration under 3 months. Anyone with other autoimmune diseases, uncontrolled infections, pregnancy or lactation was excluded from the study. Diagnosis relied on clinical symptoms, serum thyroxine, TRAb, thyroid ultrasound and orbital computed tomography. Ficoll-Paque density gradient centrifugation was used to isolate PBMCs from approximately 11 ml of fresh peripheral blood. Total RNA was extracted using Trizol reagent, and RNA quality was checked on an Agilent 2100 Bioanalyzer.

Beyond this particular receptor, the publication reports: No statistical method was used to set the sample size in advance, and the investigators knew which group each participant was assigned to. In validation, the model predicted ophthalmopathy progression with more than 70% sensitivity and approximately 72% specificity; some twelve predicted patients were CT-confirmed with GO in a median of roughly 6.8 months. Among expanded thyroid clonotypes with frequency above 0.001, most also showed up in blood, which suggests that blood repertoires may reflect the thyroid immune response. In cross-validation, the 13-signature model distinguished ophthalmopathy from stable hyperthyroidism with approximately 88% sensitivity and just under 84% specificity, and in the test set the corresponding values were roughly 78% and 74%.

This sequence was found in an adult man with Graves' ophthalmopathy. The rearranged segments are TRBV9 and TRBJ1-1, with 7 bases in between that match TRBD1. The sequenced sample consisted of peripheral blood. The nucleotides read TGTGCCAGCAGCCTACGACAGGGTGTGGCTGAAGCTTTCTTT. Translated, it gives CASSLRQGVAEAFF. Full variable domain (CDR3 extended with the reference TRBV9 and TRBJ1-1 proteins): DSGVTQTPKHLITATGQRVTLRCSPRSGDLSVYWYQQSLDQGLQFLIQYYNGEERAKGNILERFSAQQFPDLHSELNLSSLELGDSALYFCASSLRQGVAEAFFGQGTRLTVV.